The clone carrying this TCR beta chain was seen a handful of times. The iRepertoire nested amplicon-rescue multiplex PCR amplified TCR alpha and beta CDR3s from RNA. TCRdb reprocessed the multiplex PCR reads via MiXCR and lists one record per CDR3 protein. The table shows about 5,700 distinct CDR3 sequences, with roughly two fifths occurring only once. This specimen comes from a study of glioma-infiltrating T cells. V was clipped by 1 base and J by 0 bases, with 9 bases between them. CDR3 length: 15 amino acids. The germline V gene has CDR1 SGHVS and CDR2 FNYEAQ. Material for sequencing was glioma tissue, nonneoplastic brain tissue, or PBMCs (not recorded which). This receptor was obtained from a human donor with low-grade glioma or glioblastoma, undergoing nonglioma brain surgery, or in good health (not recorded which). V and J are TRBV7-6 and TRBJ1-1, with TRBD1 as a possible D gene (5 bases). Here the CDR3 DNA reads TGTGCCAGCAGCTTAGTTGACAGCTTGAACACTGAAGCTTTCTTT. It codes for CASSLVDSLNTEAFF.